Each of the 10 T cell receptor beta chains below was sequenced from the same sample in a study of blood T cell repertoires in COVID-19. Assay: immunoSEQ multiplex PCR; the TCRdb copy retains only in-frame clones and omits some. The table shows a few hundred thousand clones, with approximately 90% occurring only once. The source material was peripheral blood. These receptors came from a woman aged 55-70 years with acute or convalescent COVID-19.

The genes are TRBV27 and TRBJ2-7, with 8 bases that match TRBD2. The ends lost 4 bases at V and 7 bases at J; junction bases unmatched: 0. CDR1 is MNHEY and CDR2 is SMNVEV in the germline V gene (reference sequence). CDR3 length: 11 amino acids. The CDR3 DNA is TGTGCCAGCAGTTCTAGCGGGGAGCAGTACTTC. Its translation: CASSSSGEQYF.

The V call is TRBV6-5, the J call TRBJ2-3, with D perhaps matching TRBD1 (5 bases). With 2 bases removed from V and 2 bases from J, the gap between germline ends came to 8 bases. The CDR3 has 14 amino acids. Germline loops: CDR1 MNHEY, CDR2 SVGAGI. The CDR3 nucleotides read TGTGCCAGCAGTTACAGGGGCACCACAGATACGCAGTATTTT. The encoded protein is CASSYRGTTDTQYF.

The chain couples TRBV13 to TRBJ2-3; TRBD1 agrees at 8 bases. CDR3 size: 15 residues. With V trimmed by 6 bases and J by 5 bases, 10 bases remained unmatched. CDR1 PRHDT and CDR2 FYEKMQ come from the germline V gene (reference sequence). The CDR3 nucleotides read TGTGCCAGCAGTTCTACCGGACAGGGACAAGATACGCAGTATTTT. Protein sequence: CASSSTGQGQDTQYF. Based on the CDR3 plus reference TRBV13 and TRBJ2-3, the full variable domain is AAGVIQSPRHLIKEKRETATLKCYPIPRHDTVYWYQQGPGQDPQFLISFYEKMQSDKGSIPDRFSAQQFSDYHSELNMSSLELGDSALYFCASSSTGQGQDTQYFGPGTRLTVL.

This chain uses TRBV7-9 with TRBJ1-4; no definite D call. The CDR3 runs to 12 residues. V was shortened by 5 bases and J by 8 bases, with 9 bases between the two germline ends. Germline loops: CDR1 SEHNR, CDR2 FQNEAQ (reference sequence). DNA for the CDR3: TGTGCCAGCAGCGTGGAGCGCGAAAAACTGTTTTTT. Residues: CASSVEREKLFF.

The chain carries TRBV6-2 or TRBV6-3 and TRBJ2-3, with 8 bases identical to TRBD2. V was pared by 7 bases and J by 7 bases, with 19 bases of the junction left unmatched. The CDR3 has 17 residues. Germline lookup yields CDR1 MNHEY and CDR2 SVGEGT. CDR3 in DNA: TGTGCCAGCATCCCCGGGGGGGGCGGGAAGTTTCGGAATACGCAGTATTTT. This encodes CASIPGGGGKFRNTQYF.

The gene calls are TRBV6-6 and TRBJ2-7; the match to TRBD1 covers 7 bases. V shed 6 bases and J 5 bases; nucleotides not matched to a gene: 1. This CDR3 has 11 amino acids. Germline V gives CDR1 MNHNY, CDR2 SVGAGI (reference sequence). CDR3 in DNA: TGTGCCAGCAGGACAGGGAACGAGCAGTACTTC. This gives the protein CASRTGNEQYF.

This chain joins TRBV11-3 and TRBJ2-7; the match to TRBD1 covers 9 bases. CDR3 length: 13 residues. With 5 bases clipped from V and 7 bases from J, the junction kept 6 bases outside the gene matches. Germline V gene sequence: CDR1 SGHNT, CDR2 YENEEA. The chain's CDR3 is CASSPTGGWEQYF. As DNA, the CDR3 is TGTGCCAGCAGCCCAACAGGGGGCTGGGAGCAGTACTTC. The whole variable domain, filled in from reference TRBV11-3 and TRBJ2-7, reads EAGVVQSPRYKIIEKKQPVAFWCNPISGHNTLYWYLQNLGQGPELLIRYENEEAVDDSQLPKDRFSAERLKGVDSTLKIQPAELGDSAVYLCASSPTGGWEQYFGPGTRLTVT.

This clone has just a few counts. The rearrangement joins TRBV27 to TRBJ2-7; 7 positions agree with TRBD1. Germline loops: CDR1 MNHEY, CDR2 SMNVEV (reference sequence). The J segment lost 2 bases and the V segment lost 3 bases, leaving 1 base of the junction unmatched. The CDR3 has 13 amino acids. The CDR3, as DNA: TGTGCCAGCAGTTTCACAGGGGCCTACGAGCAGTACTTC. This encodes CASSFTGAYEQYF.

In DNA form, the CDR3 reads TGTGCCACTATGCGGGGGGGAGATACGCAGTATTTT. Its protein is CATMRGGDTQYF. The rearrangement links TRBV7-9 to TRBJ2-3; 9 bases align to TRBD2. V shed 10 bases and J 5 bases; nucleotides not matched to a gene: 4. Germline-derived CDR1 and CDR2 are SEHNR and FQNEAQ (reference sequence). CDR3 length equals 12 residues.

The chain has TRBV6-2 or TRBV6-3 and TRBJ2-2, with TRBD2 identical over 13 bases. The V gene's germline CDR1 is MNHEY and CDR2 SVGEGT. The J segment lost 4 bases and the V segment lost 2 bases, leaving 10 bases of the junction unmatched. The CDR3 covers 19 residues. This CDR3 is CASSYRHSGTSGATGELFF. The CDR3 DNA sequence: TGTGCCAGCAGTTACCGACATTCCGGGACTAGCGGGGCCACCGGGGAGCTGTTTTTT.